A selection of T cell receptor beta chains follows, all from one sample in a study of STAT5B mutations in CD4+ large granular lymphocyte leukemia. TCRdb keeps only in-frame clones here, not all; method: immunoSEQ multiplex PCR. The sample contains 25,000 to 35,000 clones, approximately 74% of which appear only once. The sample was CD4+ T cells from blood buffy coats. These receptors originate from a human donor in good health. Both conserved end residues are part of each CDR3. A D gene is named only where the DNA matches it firmly. The size field is filled for only some rows; it gives once, few, many or a size class.

d_call	v_call	clone_size	j_call	cdr3_aa	cdr3_nt
NA	TRBV15	NA	TRBJ2-5	CATSRAGGYQETQYF	TGTGCCACCAGCAGGGCCGGGGGCTACCAAGAGACCCAGTACTTC
TRBD2	TRBV13	NA	TRBJ2-7	CASSGTPGLAISSYEQYF	TGTGCCAGCAGCGGTACTCCGGGACTAGCGATAAGCTCCTACGAGCAGTACTTC
NA	TRBV6-5	NA	TRBJ2-7	CASTGSSYEQYF	TGTGCCAGCACTGGGAGCTCCTACGAGCAGTACTTC
NA	TRBV5-4	NA	TRBJ1-4	CASSQGIRDEKLFF	TGTGCCAGCAGCCAAGGAATCAGGGATGAAAAACTGTTTTTT
TRBD1	TRBV7-2	few	TRBJ2-1	CASSLAGQGAEQFF	TGTGCCAGCAGCTTAGCGGGACAGGGTGCTGAGCAGTTCTTC
TRBD1	TRBV18	once	TRBJ1-4	CASSDRQGAGEKLFF	TGTGCCAGCTCGGACAGACAGGGGGCCGGCGAAAAACTGTTTTTT
NA	TRBV19	NA	TRBJ2-2	CASSMSLNTGELFF	TGTGCCAGTAGTATGTCCCTGAACACCGGGGAGCTGTTTTTT
NA	TRBV5-6	NA	TRBJ2-3	CASSLWAVTDTQYF	TGTGCCAGCAGCTTGTGGGCAGTCACAGATACGCAGTATTTT
NA	TRBV7-8	NA	TRBJ1-3	CASSFQGEGVGNTIYF	TGTGCCAGCAGCTTCCAAGGAGAGGGGGTCGGAAACACCATATATTTT
TRBD1	TRBV5-1	NA	TRBJ2-5	CASSSYTGAAETQYF	TGCGCCAGCAGCAGCTATACAGGGGCGGCAGAGACCCAGTACTTC
NA	TRBV5-1	few	TRBJ1-2	CASSLESAGYGYTF	TGCGCCAGCAGCTTGGAGTCGGCCGGGTATGGCTACACCTTC
TRBD2	TRBV5-6	few	TRBJ2-1	CASSQGLAGTYNEQFF	TGTGCCAGCAGCCAGGGACTAGCGGGAACATACAATGAGCAGTTCTTC
TRBD1	TRBV7-9	few	TRBJ1-4	CASSVRTGSEKLFF	TGTGCCAGCAGCGTTCGGACAGGGAGTGAAAAACTGTTTTTT
NA	TRBV6-1	NA	TRBJ2-2	CASSEARTVDELFF	TGTGCCAGCAGTGAAGCGCGGACAGTCGATGAGCTGTTTTTT
TRBD1	TRBV28	NA	TRBJ2-5	CASSFRNRGLETQYF	TGTGCCAGCAGTTTTAGGAACAGGGGGCTGGAGACCCAGTACTTC
NA	TRBV30	NA	TRBJ2-1	CAWSGYNEQFF	TGTGCCTGGTCAGGGTACAATGAGCAGTTCTTC
NA	TRBV6-5	NA	TRBJ2-2	CASSPSVNTGELFF	TGTGCCAGCAGCCCGTCAGTGAACACCGGGGAGCTGTTTTTT
NA	TRBV29-1	NA	TRBJ1-3	CSVEDVRGRGNTIYF	TGCAGCGTTGAAGATGTCAGGGGAAGAGGAAACACCATATATTTT
NA	TRBV7-2	NA	TRBJ1-2	CASSLGGGYTF	TGTGCCAGCAGCTTAGGGGGTGGCTACACCTTC
TRBD1	TRBV7-2	NA	TRBJ2-3	CASRFDRGRTDTQYF	TGTGCCAGCAGGTTCGACAGGGGGCGCACAGATACGCAGTATTTT
NA	TRBV15	NA	TRBJ1-6	CATSKESSYNSPLHF	TGTGCCACCAGCAAGGAGAGCTCCTATAATTCACCCCTCCACTTT
NA	TRBV10-3	NA	TRBJ2-3	CAISPGTNFNTDTQYF	TGTGCCATCAGTCCCGGGACAAACTTCAACACAGATACGCAGTATTTT
NA	TRBV25-1	NA	TRBJ2-5	CASSESRPSGETQYF	TGTGCCAGCAGTGAATCTCGTCCCAGTGGGGAGACCCAGTACTTC
NA	TRBV11-1	NA	TRBJ2-4	CASSPFAGFDKNIQYF	TGTGCCAGCAGCCCTTTTGCGGGGTTTGACAAAAACATTCAGTACTTC
NA	TRBV4-2	few	TRBJ1-2	CASSQVLEGSGGYTF	TGTGCCAGCAGCCAAGTTTTGGAGGGATCGGGTGGCTACACCTTC
NA	TRBV11-3	NA	TRBJ2-1	CASSLVVGSYNEQFF	TGTGCCAGCAGCTTAGTAGTGGGTTCCTACAATGAGCAGTTCTTC
NA	TRBV7-2	NA	TRBJ2-3	CASSLVLLEADTQYF	TGTGCCAGCAGCTTAGTACTCCTGGAGGCAGATACGCAGTATTTT